This TCR beta chain stems from a study of T cells in Graves' hyperthyroidism and ophthalmopathy. The V gene end was trimmed by 4 bases and the J gene end by 6 bases; junction bases not matched to a gene: 13. This CDR3 has 18 residues. Germline values: CDR1 LGHDT, CDR2 YNNKEL (reference sequence). RNA transcripts provided the source from which TCR beta CDR3 regions were amplified. Initially, a first-round RT-PCR of the TCR CDR3 employed the HTBI primer set. TCRdb reanalysed the multiplex PCR reads using MiXCR and keeps one entry per CDR3 protein. The sample yields about 600,000 distinct CDR3 sequences, 16% seen once.

The rearrangement joins TRBV3-1 to TRBJ2-7; 15 positions match TRBD2. The sequence was collected from a woman between 40 and 55 years old with Graves' ophthalmopathy. Sequencing was done on a sample of blood. CDR3 protein: CASSPLRRGLAGGSEQYF. DNA of the CDR3: TGTGCCAGCAGCCCCCTCCGGCGGGGACTAGCGGGAGGTAGCGAGCAGTACTTC.